The source of this T cell receptor (beta chain) is a study of cytomegalovirus exposure and HLA in healthy donors. Study as a whole: Samples from HLA-typed donors yielded 65 million to 85 million unique TCRs in an early data release. Study observations and caveats: Reportedly, fewer N-insertions than the roughly 700-donor mean appeared in an Asian-associated ancestry cluster in a later analysis.

13 Jbeta primers and 60 Vbeta primers were used for the PCR. The repertoire was sequenced with immunoSEQ multiplex PCR; TCRdb's copy has only in-frame clones and lacks some. The table includes about 64,000 clones, about 85% detected once. About this clone itself: The antigen remains unidentified.

Nominal health characterized the donors when sampled, though unrecorded immune exposures were likely. Sequenced material: PBMCs. The origin of this receptor is a female donor in good health and CMV-seronegative.

CDR3 in amino acids: CASSRGIGTGGEQYF. CDR3 bases: TGTGCCAGCTCAAGGGGCATCGGGACAGGCGGGGAGCAGTACTTC. The chain couples TRBV18 to TRBJ2-7; the match to TRBD1 covers 8 bases. V shed 5 bases and J 7 bases; nucleotides not matched to a gene: 13. Germline assignment: CDR1 KGHSH and CDR2 LQKENI. This CDR3 region has 15 residues.